This TCR beta chain was documented in a study of regulatory T cells in long-lasting Graves disease. Notes on the study in general: Persistent patients shared more public clonotypes (around 3,000) than new patients (roughly 1,000).

Of note for this clonotype: As yet, its antigen is unknown.

According to the study, TCR beta libraries were built with iRepertoire HTBI primers and CDR3-region Arm-PCR. Each CDR3 protein gets one entry after TCRdb re-called the multiplex PCR reads with MiXCR. The sample includes hundreds of thousands of distinct CDR3 sequences, approximately 12% of them seen just once. Time point here: newly diagnosed GD, antithyroid drugs for less than 3 months. Scientists built the TCR library using RNA that was extracted from PBMCs. The diagnosis of Graves' disease used American Thyroid Association guidelines. Another study also made use of these data, one on T cells in Graves' hyperthyroidism and ophthalmopathy.

The source material was peripheral blood mononuclear cells (PBMCs), sampled at new diagnosis, from a patient treated with antithyroid drugs. The clonotype comes from a man under 40 with Graves disease.

The CDR3 reads CASSLASGGHNEQFF. CDR3 DNA sequence: TGCGCCAGCAGCCTAGCTAGCGGGGGGCACAATGAGCAGTTCTTC. The V gene is TRBV5-1, the J gene TRBJ2-1, with TRBD2 matching over 11 bases. From germline, CDR1 is SGHRS and CDR2 YFSETQ. Trimming removed 4 bases from V and 5 bases from J; junction bases left unmatched: 5. The CDR3 is made up of 15 amino acids.